These T cell receptor beta chains were read from a single sample in a study of T cell repertoires in cytomegalovirus infection. These receptors' antigens are unknown. One entry per CDR3 protein results from TCRdb running MiXCR on the reads. The sample has fewer than 900,000 distinct CDR3 sequences; 25% to 35% are singletons. The specimen comprised cultured CD8+ T cells from PBMCs, sampled from culture after CMV antigen stimulation. The receptors shown here come from a human donor in good health (CMV status not recorded). Some clones in this sample may be carry-over from other donors' samples. Both conserved end residues are part of each CDR3. Each record gives: D gene, J gene, CDR3 length, V gene, clone size, CDR3 DNA, CDR3 protein. The D gene is left open where the match is weak. Not all rows give a size; the values are once, few, many and, for expanded clones, a class.

>NA|TRBJ2-3|12|TRBV7-9|few
TGTGCCAGCAGCTTTCAGGACTATACGCAGTATTTT
CASSFQDYTQYF
>TRBD2|TRBJ2-3|17|TRBV7-2|NA
TGTGCCAGCAGTTTCCTTTTAGCGGGTCGTATCACAGATACGCAGTATTTT
CASSFLLAGRITDTQYF
>TRBD1|TRBJ1-2|12|TRBV6-6|NA
TGTGCCAGCAGTCCGACAGGGACTGGCTACACCTTC
CASSPTGTGYTF
>NA|TRBJ2-1|15|TRBV4-1|NA
TGCGCCAGCAGCCATAGGAGGGCACGATACAATGAGCAGTTCTTC
CASSHRRARYNEQFF
>NA|TRBJ2-3|16|TRBV4-1|few
TGCGCCAGCAGCCCCAGGGGGGGTACAGGGGCAGATACGCAGTATTTT
CASSPRGGTGADTQYF
>NA|TRBJ1-4|15|TRBV7-6|NA
TGTGCCAGCAGCCCGCAGGGAAATTGGGATGAAAAACTGTTTTTT
CASSPQGNWDEKLFF
>NA|TRBJ2-1|12|TRBV7-9|few
TGTGCCAACTTTGGGAACTACAATGAGCAGTTCTTC
CANFGNYNEQFF
>NA|TRBJ1-2|15|TRBV4-1|NA
TGCGCCAGCAGCCAAGTGGAGACAGGAAACTATGGCTACACCTTC
CASSQVETGNYGYTF
>TRBD1|TRBJ1-6|16|TRBV6-5|few
TGTGCCAGCAGTCTTTCCCCGGGACAGGGGAGATCACCCCTCCACTTT
CASSLSPGQGRSPLHF
>NA|TRBJ2-1|15|TRBV19|few
TGTGCCAGTAGTATGCCCCTCCTCCGGGGCAATGAGCAGTTCTTC
CASSMPLLRGNEQFF
>TRBD2|TRBJ2-1|16|TRBV7-9|few
TGTGCCAGCAGCGGGACTAGCGGGGCCTACTACAATGAGCAGTTCTTC
CASSGTSGAYYNEQFF
>TRBD1|TRBJ1-6|15|TRBV7-9|many
TGTGCCAGCAGCCCCAGGGACAGGGGGAATTCACCCCTCCACTTT
CASSPRDRGNSPLHF
>NA|TRBJ2-1|17|TRBV6-1|NA
TGTGCCAACAGTTACGGGTTCCCTACCGAAATTGACAATGAGCAGTTCTTC
CANSYGFPTEIDNEQFF
>NA|TRBJ1-5|15|TRBV2|NA
TGTGCCAGCAGTGAGAACCGGGATTACAATCAGCCCCAGCATTTT
CASSENRDYNQPQHF
>TRBD1|TRBJ1-2|15|TRBV12-3/TRBV12-4|NA
TGTGCCAGCAGTCCCCTCGGGACAGGAGGCTATGGCTACACCTTC
CASSPLGTGGYGYTF
>NA|TRBJ2-1|10|TRBV2|NA
TGTGCCAGCACCGGGCGAGGGCCGTTCTTC
CASTGRGPFF
>TRBD1|TRBJ1-5|15|TRBV6-1|NA
TGTGCCAGCAGTGAATGGACAGGGGACAATCAGCCCCAGCATTTT
CASSEWTGDNQPQHF
>NA|TRBJ1-3|14|TRBV27|NA
TGTGCCAGCAGTTTAGGGGCAGTCGGAAACACCATATATTTT
CASSLGAVGNTIYF
>TRBD1|TRBJ2-7|17|TRBV7-6|few
TGTGCCAGCAGCTTAGTTCTCGGGACAGGGCCGACCTACGAGCAGTACTTC
CASSLVLGTGPTYEQYF
>TRBD1|TRBJ1-5|15|TRBV27|once
TGTGCCAGCAGTGGGGGACAGACGGGCAATCAGCCCCAGCATTTT
CASSGGQTGNQPQHF
>TRBD1|TRBJ1-1|17|TRBV7-3|NA
TGTGCCAGCAGCTTCTTACCCTTCTCTGACAGGGAGACTGAAGCTTTCTTT
CASSFLPFSDRETEAFF
>TRBD2|TRBJ2-1|15|TRBV9|NA
TGTGCCAGCACCTCTGGGGGGGACCCCTACAATGAGCAGTTCTTC
CASTSGGDPYNEQFF
>TRBD1|TRBJ1-1|13|TRBV27|many
TGTGCCAGCAGCTTGTCAGGGGGGACTGAAGCTTTCTTT
CASSLSGGTEAFF
>NA|TRBJ2-1|18|TRBV7-9|many
TGTGCCAGCAGCTCAGAGGGAGCGATTCTTAGCTCCTACAATGAGCAGTTCTTC
CASSSEGAILSSYNEQFF
>NA|TRBJ2-7|13|TRBV5-4|NA
TGTGCCAGCAGCACCAGGGGGGGCCCCGAGCAGTACTTC
CASSTRGGPEQYF
>TRBD1|TRBJ2-5|13|TRBV7-9|few
TGTGCCAGCACCTGGACAGGGGAGGAGACCCAGTACTTC
CASTWTGEETQYF
>NA|TRBJ1-1|13|TRBV27|many
TGTGCCAGCAGCTTAGGGCGGTACACTGAAGCTTTCTTT
CASSLGRYTEAFF
>NA|TRBJ1-5|15|TRBV12-3/TRBV12-4|many
TGTGCCAGCCGTTCAACTGGACAGTACAATCAGCCCCAGCATTTT
CASRSTGQYNQPQHF
>NA|TRBJ2-7|12|TRBV7-9|few
TGTGCCAGCAGCTCCCACCCCTACGAGCAGTACTTC
CASSSHPYEQYF